This T cell receptor beta chain was documented in a study of CD8+ T cells in alopecia areata. On the study more broadly: Oral tofacitinib (5 to 10 mg twice daily) was administered to treated patients. Treated patients received severity scores based on the percentage of scalp area affected. Study-wide findings and caveats: The treated group had a single nonresponder, limiting CD8+ expansion-response conclusions. The study found TCR sharing across patients less clear than in mice, possibly for HLA reasons.

CDR1 is SGDLS, CDR2 YYNGEE, per germline. V lost 4 bases to trimming and J lost 1 base; unmatched junction nucleotides: 10. CDR3 length: 16 amino acids. Concerning this clone: The antigen remains unidentified.

Described treatment: oral pan-JAK inhibitor, 5-10 mg twice daily. cDNA prepared by RNA extraction and subsequent reverse transcription served as the template for sequencing. Clones were read by immunoSEQ multiplex PCR, and TCRdb kept only the in-frame ones, dropping some. The sample carries 200,000 or so clones, 30% to 40% recorded once. This material consisted of CD4+ T cells sorted from blood, taken between weeks 30 and 35, from a patient treated with tofacitinib. The sequence was obtained from a human donor with alopecia areata. The chain couples TRBV9 to TRBJ2-7; 8 bases match TRBD2. CDR3 sequence (DNA): TGTGCCAGCAGCCCCAGAGCGGGAGCAGGGTCCTACGAGCAGTACTTC. It codes for CASSPRAGAGSYEQYF.